This TCR beta chain was captured in a study of shared clonotypes between healthy human individuals. CD4+ cells yielded CD45RA+ naive and CD45RA-negative memory subsets. Germline CDR1 SEHNR, CDR2 FQNEAQ (reference sequence). The CDR3 covers 14 residues. Trimming removed 6 bases at V and 5 bases at J, with 16 bases between. The authors ran the assay at deep level. Sequenced by immunoSEQ multiplex PCR; TCRdb stores in-frame clones only, minus some. The data show a few million clones, approximately 95% seen once. Points from the study as a whole: Investigators collected only blood, and repertoires in tissues likely differ. Investigators expected sequencing depth to affect clonotype sharing among donors.

Turning to this clone: No antigen is known for it.

This TCR came from a man younger than 35 in good health. Some clones in this sample may be carry-over from other donors' samples. The V gene is TRBV7-9, the J gene TRBJ2-5; D not certain. The sequenced sample consisted of naive CD4+ T cells from PBMCs. The subset was: CD45RA+ positively selected. CDR3 DNA sequence: TGTGCCAGCAGTCGGCCTCGTAAGGTGGAGACCCAGTACTTC. Its protein product is CASSRPRKVETQYF.